The 13 T cell receptor beta chains given below trace back to one sample, sequenced in a study of T cell responses to AZD1222 COVID-19 vaccine. Libraries were prepared by immunoSEQ multiplex PCR; TCRdb keeps only in-frame clonotypes and omits some of them. The sample holds roughly 160,000 clones, around nine tenths seen once. The sample consisted of peripheral blood, taken on day 0 of AZD1222 vaccination. These receptors were obtained from an adult in good health.

A single count supports this clone. The rearrangement uses TRBV27 and TRBJ1-5, with TRBD1 matching 9 bases. Germline V gene lookup returns CDR1 MNHEY and CDR2 SMNVEV (reference sequence). CDR3 length equals 15 residues. V was pared by 6 bases and J by 0 bases, with 3 bases of the junction left unmatched. The CDR3 DNA is TGTGCCAGCAGCTTGGACAGGGGTAGCAATCAGCCCCAGCATTTT. Its protein product is CASSLDRGSNQPQHF.

The chain carries TRBV12-3 or TRBV12-4 and TRBJ1-2; D is unresolved. V was trimmed by 1 base and J by 7 bases, leaving 4 bases between them. This CDR3 has 11 residues. The CDR3 sequence: CASSLVGGYTF. The CDR3 DNA follows: TGTGCCAGCAGTTTAGTTGGTGGCTACACCTTC.

CDR3 sequence (DNA): TGTGCCACCAGCCAGGGGGCGGAGGAGACCCAGTACTTC. Its translation is CATSQGAEETQYF. The gene calls are TRBV24-1 and TRBJ2-5; 8 bases agree with TRBD1. The V and J ends lost 7 bases and 5 bases, in that order; junction bases with no gene match: 5. The germline V gene has CDR1 KGHDR and CDR2 SFDVKD. This CDR3 contains 13 residues.

This clone showed up just once. The V call is TRBV6-1, the J call TRBJ2-5; tentative D call: TRBD1 (5 bases). Trimming stripped 3 bases from V and 5 bases from J, with 16 bases between. Looked up from germline, CDR1 is MNHNS and CDR2 is SASEGT. The CDR3 is made up of 15 amino acids. Written as DNA, the CDR3 is TGTGCCAGCAGTGACATTCAGGGTATGCAGGAGACCCAGTACTTC. Its protein product is CASSDIQGMQETQYF.

The chain combines TRBV24-1 with TRBJ2-1; 9 nucleotides agree with TRBD2. This CDR3 contains 17 residues. CDR1 is KGHDR, CDR2 SFDVKD, per germline. V lost 9 bases, J lost 4 bases, and 15 bases stayed unmatched. The CDR3 coding sequence is TGTGCCACCCGTGGAGGGGCTAGCGGGGCCGGTTACAATGAGCAGTTCTTC. Protein product: CATRGGASGAGYNEQFF.

The chain employs TRBV28 and TRBJ1-1; D gene ambiguous. Germline V gene data show CDR1 as MDHEN and CDR2 as SYDVKM. V dropped 5 bases and J dropped 0 bases, with 10 bases sitting between them. The CDR3 contains 14 residues. CDR3 amino acids: CASSPLGLNTEAFF. The CDR3 DNA follows: TGTGCCAGCAGTCCCCTGGGCCTGAACACTGAAGCTTTCTTT.

The rearrangement joins TRBV9 to TRBJ2-5; TRBD2 matches at 13 bases. The junction had 8 bases not matched to a gene; V was cut back by 8 bases and J by 4 bases. From germline, CDR1 is SGDLS and CDR2 YYNGEE. The CDR3 totals 15 residues. CDR3 region: CASATSGRALETQYF. The CDR3 DNA reads TGTGCCAGTGCTACTAGCGGGAGGGCCCTAGAGACCCAGTACTTC.

The DNA for the CDR3 is TGCGCCAGCAGCTTGAGACCGGGAGGGCAAGGTGAGCAGTTCTTC. This codes for CASSLRPGGQGEQFF. V is TRBV5-1 and J is TRBJ2-1, with TRBD2 matching over 8 bases. In germline, CDR1 is SGHRS, CDR2 YFSETQ. The V gene end was trimmed by 1 base and the J gene end by 9 bases; junction bases not matched to a gene: 9. CDR3 length: 15 residues. Variable domain in full (rest from reference TRBV5-1 and TRBJ2-1): KAGVTQTPRYLIKTRGQQVTLSCSPISGHRSVSWYQQTPGQGLQFLFEYFSETQRNKGNFPGRFSGRQFSNSRSEMNVSTLELGDSALYLCASSLRPGGQGEQFFGPGTRLTVL.

The chain recombines TRBV2 with TRBJ1-5, with no clear D. This CDR3 has 14 residues. Trimming shortened V by 1 base and J by 7 bases, and 11 bases separated the two germline ends. Germline V gene lookup returns CDR1 SNHLY and CDR2 FYNNEI. CDR3 region: CASSEGPTVQPQHF. The DNA of the CDR3 is TGTGCCAGCAGTGAAGGGCCGACGGTCCAGCCCCAGCATTTT.

The gene calls are TRBV4-1 and TRBJ1-2; 8 bases map to TRBD1. Per germline, CDR1 MGHRA and CDR2 YSYEKL. The junction had 18 bases not matched to a gene; V was cut back by 4 bases and J by 8 bases. The CDR3 runs 17 residues. DNA of the CDR3: TGCGCCAGCAGCCCCGGAGACAGGGGCAGCTCTATGGTAGGCTACACCTTC. Protein: CASSPGDRGSSMVGYTF.

The chain combines TRBV5-4 with TRBJ1-4; D not certain. The V gene lost 4 bases and the J gene lost 8 bases, with 18 bases spanning the gap. The CDR3 length is 15 residues. Germline V lookup: CDR1 SGHNT, CDR2 YYREEE (reference sequence). CDR3 nucleotide sequence: TGTGCCAGCAGCGACCGGGCCCTCGGGGTGGAAAAACTGTTTTTT. It specifies CASSDRALGVEKLFF.

Written as DNA, the CDR3 is TGTGCCAGCCGAAAAAGGGGTGAAAAACTGTTTTTT. It encodes CASRKRGEKLFF. The chain is built from TRBV3-1 (or the pseudogene TRBV3-2) and TRBJ1-4, with D possibly matching TRBD1 (5 bases). Trimming stripped 8 bases from V and 7 bases from J, with 11 bases between. Germline values: CDR1 LGHDT, CDR2 YNNKEL (reference sequence). The CDR3 length is 12 residues.

The chain employs TRBV29-1 and TRBJ1-1; D ambiguous. This CDR3 region has 13 residues. V was shortened by 3 bases and J by 1 base, with 9 bases between the two germline ends. The germline V gene encodes CDR1 SQVTM and CDR2 ANQGSEA. CDR3 region: CSVDRQENTEAFF. CDR3 nucleotide sequence: TGCAGCGTTGATCGGCAGGAGAACACTGAAGCTTTCTTT.